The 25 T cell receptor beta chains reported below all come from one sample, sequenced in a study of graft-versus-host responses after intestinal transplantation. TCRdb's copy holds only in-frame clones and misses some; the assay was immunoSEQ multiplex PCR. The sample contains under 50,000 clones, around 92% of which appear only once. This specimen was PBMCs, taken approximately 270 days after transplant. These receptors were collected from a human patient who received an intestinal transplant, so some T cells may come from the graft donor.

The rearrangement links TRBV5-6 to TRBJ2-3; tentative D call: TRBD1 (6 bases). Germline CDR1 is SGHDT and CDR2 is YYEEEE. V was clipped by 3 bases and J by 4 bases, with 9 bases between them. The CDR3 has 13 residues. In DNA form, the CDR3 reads TGTGCCAGCAGCTGGCAGGGGCCAGATACGCAGTATTTT. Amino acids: CASSWQGPDTQYF.

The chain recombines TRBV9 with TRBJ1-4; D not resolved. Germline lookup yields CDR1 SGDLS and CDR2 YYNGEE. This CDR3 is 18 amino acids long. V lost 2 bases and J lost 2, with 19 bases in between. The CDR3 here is CASSVVRRRADTNEKLFF. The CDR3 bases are TGTGCCAGCAGCGTGGTCAGGCGGAGGGCCGACACTAATGAAAAACTGTTTTTT. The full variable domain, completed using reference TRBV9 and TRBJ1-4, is DSGVTQTPKHLITATGQRVTLRCSPRSGDLSVYWYQQSLDQGLQFLIQYYNGEERAKGNILERFSAQQFPDLHSELNLSSLELGDSALYFCASSVVRRRADTNEKLFFGSGTQLSVL.

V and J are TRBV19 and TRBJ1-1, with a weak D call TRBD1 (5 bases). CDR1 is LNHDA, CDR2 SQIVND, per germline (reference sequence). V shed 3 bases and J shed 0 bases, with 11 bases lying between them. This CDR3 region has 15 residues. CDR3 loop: CASSIGAGMNTEAFF. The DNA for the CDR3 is TGTGCCAGTAGTATCGGGGCAGGGATGAACACTGAAGCTTTCTTT.

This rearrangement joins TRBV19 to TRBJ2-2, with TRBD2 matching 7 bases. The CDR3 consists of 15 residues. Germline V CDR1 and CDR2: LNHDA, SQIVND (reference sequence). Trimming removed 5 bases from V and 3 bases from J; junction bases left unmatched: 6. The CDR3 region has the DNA TGTGCCAGTAGTCCCGGGGGGTCTCACACCGGGGAGCTGTTTTTT. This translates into CASSPGGSHTGELFF.

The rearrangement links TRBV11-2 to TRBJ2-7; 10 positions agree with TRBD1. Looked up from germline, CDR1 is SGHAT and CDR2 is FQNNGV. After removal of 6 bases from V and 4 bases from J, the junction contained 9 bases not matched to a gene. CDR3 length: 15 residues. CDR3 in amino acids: CASRKDRGALYEQYF. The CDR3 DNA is TGTGCCAGCAGAAAGGACAGGGGGGCCCTATACGAGCAGTACTTC.

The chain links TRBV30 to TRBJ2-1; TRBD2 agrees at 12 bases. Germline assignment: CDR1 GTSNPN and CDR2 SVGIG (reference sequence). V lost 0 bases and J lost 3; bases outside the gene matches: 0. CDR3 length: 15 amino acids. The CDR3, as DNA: TGTGCCTGGAGTGTACTAGCGGGGGGCTACAATGAGCAGTTCTTC. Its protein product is CAWSVLAGGYNEQFF.

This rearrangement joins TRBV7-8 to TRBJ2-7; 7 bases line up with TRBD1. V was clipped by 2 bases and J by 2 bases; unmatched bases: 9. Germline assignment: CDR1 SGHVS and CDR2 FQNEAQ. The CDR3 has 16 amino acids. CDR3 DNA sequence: TGTGCCAGCAGCTTATTTTTCCGGGACAGCACCTACGAGCAGTACTTC. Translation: CASSLFFRDSTYEQYF.

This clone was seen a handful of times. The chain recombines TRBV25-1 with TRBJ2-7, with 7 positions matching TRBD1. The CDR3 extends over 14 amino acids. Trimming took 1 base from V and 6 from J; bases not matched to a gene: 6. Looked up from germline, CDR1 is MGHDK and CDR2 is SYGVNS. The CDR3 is CASSESYRGGEQYF. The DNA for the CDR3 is TGTGCCAGCAGTGAATCATACAGGGGTGGCGAGCAGTACTTC.

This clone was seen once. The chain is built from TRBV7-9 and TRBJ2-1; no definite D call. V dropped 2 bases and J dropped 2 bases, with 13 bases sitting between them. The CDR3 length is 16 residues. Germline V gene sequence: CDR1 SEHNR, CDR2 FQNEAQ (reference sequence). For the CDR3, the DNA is TGTGCCAGCAGCTTATTGGCAGTCAGACCCTACAATGAGCAGTTCTTC. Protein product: CASSLLAVRPYNEQFF.

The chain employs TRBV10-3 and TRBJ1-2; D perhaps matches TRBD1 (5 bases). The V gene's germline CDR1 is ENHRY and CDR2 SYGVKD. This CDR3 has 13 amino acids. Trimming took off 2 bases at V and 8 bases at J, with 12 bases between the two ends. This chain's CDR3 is CAISEEGRRGYTF. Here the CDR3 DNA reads TGTGCCATCAGTGAGGAGGGACGTCGAGGCTACACCTTC.

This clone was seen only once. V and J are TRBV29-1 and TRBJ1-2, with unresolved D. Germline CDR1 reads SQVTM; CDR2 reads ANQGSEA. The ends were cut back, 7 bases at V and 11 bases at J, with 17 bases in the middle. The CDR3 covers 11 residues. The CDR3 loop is CSASPDLGYTF. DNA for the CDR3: TGCAGCGCAAGCCCGGACCTTGGATACACCTTC.

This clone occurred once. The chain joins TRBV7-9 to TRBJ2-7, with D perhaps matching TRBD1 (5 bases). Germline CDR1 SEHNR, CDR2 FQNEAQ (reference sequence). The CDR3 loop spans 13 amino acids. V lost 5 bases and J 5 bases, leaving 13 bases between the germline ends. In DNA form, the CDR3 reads TGTGCCAGCAGCGCGCAGGGCAGCGACGAGCAGTACTTC. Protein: CASSAQGSDEQYF. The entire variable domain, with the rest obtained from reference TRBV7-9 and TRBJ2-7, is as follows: DTGVSQNPRHKITKRGQNVTFRCDPISEHNRLYWYRQTLGQGPEFLTYFQNEAQLEKSRLLSDRFSAERPKGSFSTLEIQRTEQGDSAMYLCASSAQGSDEQYFGPGTRLTVT.

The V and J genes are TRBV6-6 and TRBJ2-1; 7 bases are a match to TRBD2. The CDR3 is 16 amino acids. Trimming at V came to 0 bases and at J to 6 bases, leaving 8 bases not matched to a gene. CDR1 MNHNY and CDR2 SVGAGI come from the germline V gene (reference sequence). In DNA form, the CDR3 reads TGTGCCAGCAGTTACTCTCCCCAGCGGGGCCTCAATGAGCAGTTCTTC. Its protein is CASSYSPQRGLNEQFF.

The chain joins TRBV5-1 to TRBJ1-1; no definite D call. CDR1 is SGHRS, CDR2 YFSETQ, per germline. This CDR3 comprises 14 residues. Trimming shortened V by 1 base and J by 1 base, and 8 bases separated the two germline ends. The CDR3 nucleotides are TGCGCCAGCAGCTTGCTCGGCCCGAACACTGAAGCTTTCTTT. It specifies CASSLLGPNTEAFF.

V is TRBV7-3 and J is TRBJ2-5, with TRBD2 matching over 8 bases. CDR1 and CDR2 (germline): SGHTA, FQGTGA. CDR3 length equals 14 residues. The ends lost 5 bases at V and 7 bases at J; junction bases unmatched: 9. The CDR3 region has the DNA TGTGCCAGCAGCAGGCGGTCCCGGGAGGGGACCCAGTACTTC. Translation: CASSRRSREGTQYF.

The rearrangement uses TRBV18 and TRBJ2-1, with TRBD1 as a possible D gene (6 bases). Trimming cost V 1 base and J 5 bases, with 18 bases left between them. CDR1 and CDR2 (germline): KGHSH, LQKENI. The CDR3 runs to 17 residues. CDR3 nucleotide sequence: TGTGCCAGCTCACCACGTGTGGGGGCCGTGGAGGACAATGAGCAGTTCTTC. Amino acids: CASSPRVGAVEDNEQFF.

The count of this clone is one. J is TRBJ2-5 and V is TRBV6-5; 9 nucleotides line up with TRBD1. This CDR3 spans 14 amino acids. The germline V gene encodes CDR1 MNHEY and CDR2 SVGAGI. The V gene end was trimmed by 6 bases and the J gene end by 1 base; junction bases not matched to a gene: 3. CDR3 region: CASRMTGGQETQYF. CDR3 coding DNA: TGTGCCAGCAGGATGACAGGGGGCCAAGAGACCCAGTACTTC.

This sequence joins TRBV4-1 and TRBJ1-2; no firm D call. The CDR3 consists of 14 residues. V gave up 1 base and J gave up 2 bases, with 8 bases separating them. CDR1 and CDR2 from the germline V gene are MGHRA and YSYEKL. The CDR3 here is CASSQGFSNYGYTF. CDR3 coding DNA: TGCGCCAGCAGCCAAGGTTTCTCAAACTATGGCTACACCTTC.

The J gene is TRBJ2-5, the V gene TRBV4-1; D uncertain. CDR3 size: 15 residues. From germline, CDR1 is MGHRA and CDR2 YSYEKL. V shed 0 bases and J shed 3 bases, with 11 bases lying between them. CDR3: CASSQEVAWEETQYF. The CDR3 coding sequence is TGCGCCAGCAGCCAAGAAGTTGCTTGGGAAGAGACCCAGTACTTC.

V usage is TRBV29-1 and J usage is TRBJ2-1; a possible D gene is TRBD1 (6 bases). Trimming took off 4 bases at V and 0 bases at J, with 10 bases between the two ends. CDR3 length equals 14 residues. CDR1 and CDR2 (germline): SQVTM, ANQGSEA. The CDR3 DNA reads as TGCAGCGTTGTCAGGGGTAGCTCCTACAATGAGCAGTTCTTC. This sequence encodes CSVVRGSSYNEQFF.

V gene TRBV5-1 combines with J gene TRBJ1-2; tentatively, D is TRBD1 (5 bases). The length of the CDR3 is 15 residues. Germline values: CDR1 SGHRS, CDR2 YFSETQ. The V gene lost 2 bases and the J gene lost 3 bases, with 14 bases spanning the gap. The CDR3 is CASSLTYGAYYGYTF. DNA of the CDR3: TGCGCCAGCAGCTTAACCTACGGGGCCTACTATGGCTACACCTTC. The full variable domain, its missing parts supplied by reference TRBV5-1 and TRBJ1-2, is KAGVTQTPRYLIKTRGQQVTLSCSPISGHRSVSWYQQTPGQGLQFLFEYFSETQRNKGNFPGRFSGRQFSNSRSEMNVSTLELGDSALYLCASSLTYGAYYGYTFGSGTRLTVV.

The CDR3 DNA is TGTGCCAGCAGTGAAGCAATGGCAACTGAAGCTTTCTTT. Its translation is CASSEAMATEAFF. This chain joins TRBV6-1 and TRBJ1-1; D gene ambiguous. Germline-derived CDR1 and CDR2 are MNHNS and SASEGT. V lost 0 bases, J lost 5 bases, and 7 bases lay in between. The CDR3 is 13 residues long.

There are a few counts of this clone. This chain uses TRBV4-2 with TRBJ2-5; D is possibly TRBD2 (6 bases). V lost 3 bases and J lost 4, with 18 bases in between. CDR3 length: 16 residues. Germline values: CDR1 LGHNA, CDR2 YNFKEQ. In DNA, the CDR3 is TGTGCCAGCAGCCATGGTAATGCGGGGAGTGGAGAGACCCAGTACTTC. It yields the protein CASSHGNAGSGETQYF.

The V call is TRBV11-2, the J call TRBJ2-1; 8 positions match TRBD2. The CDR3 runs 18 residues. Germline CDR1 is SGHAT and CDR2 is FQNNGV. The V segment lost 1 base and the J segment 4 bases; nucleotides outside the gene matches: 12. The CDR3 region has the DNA TGTGCCAGCAGCTTAGGTGGTGGGCGGGGGGCCCATTACAATGAGCAGTTCTTC. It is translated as CASSLGGGRGAHYNEQFF.

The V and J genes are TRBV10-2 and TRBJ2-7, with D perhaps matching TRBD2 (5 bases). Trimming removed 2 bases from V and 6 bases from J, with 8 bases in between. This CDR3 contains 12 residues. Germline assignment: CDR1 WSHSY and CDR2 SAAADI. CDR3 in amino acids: CASSEPGFEQYF. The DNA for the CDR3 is TGCGCCAGCAGTGAGCCGGGGTTCGAGCAGTACTTC.